A single count supports the clone carrying this TCR beta chain. This sample stems from a study of blood T cell repertoires in COVID-19. Deletions cut 4 bases from V and 5 bases from J, with 20 bases between. The germline gives CDR1 LGHDT, CDR2 YNNKEL (reference sequence). The CDR3 consists of 16 residues. The assay was immunoSEQ multiplex PCR, and TCRdb's table has in-frame clones only and misses some. This table holds hundreds of thousands of clones, under 90% found once. V and J are TRBV3-1 (or the pseudogene TRBV3-2) and TRBJ2-5, with D uncertain. What was sequenced was PBMCs or T cells enriched from blood (not recorded which). The clonotype comes from a young man with acute COVID-19. The CDR3 reads CASSPRRPTGGETQYF. The CDR3 coding sequence is TGTGCCAGCAGCCCCCGGCGGCCGACTGGTGGGGAGACCCAGTACTTC.